This TCR beta chain stems from a study of cytomegalovirus exposure and HLA in healthy donors. Study-wide background: Earlier work reported 100 million or so unique TCR beta sequences from about 190 million T cells.

In the PCR, 60 Vbeta and 13 Jbeta primers were used. Clones were sequenced by immunoSEQ multiplex PCR, and TCRdb holds only the in-frame ones, with some missing. The sample has about 120,000 clones; around 80% are singletons. From germline, CDR1 is ENHRY and CDR2 SYGVKD. V was clipped by 2 bases and J by 7 bases; unmatched bases: 17. This CDR3 region has 18 residues. The donors were healthy bone marrow donors. Sequenced input: PBMCs. This chain connects TRBV10-3 to TRBJ2-1, with 7 bases matching TRBD2. This receptor was obtained from a man aged 50 to 60 in good health and CMV-seronegative. The CDR3 DNA reads TGTGCCATCAGTGAGAGGGGCCCCCCTGACTACGGGGGGAATGAGCAGTTCTTC. Translating gives CAISERGPPDYGGNEQFF.